One sample yielded the 21 T cell receptor beta chains listed below, sequenced in a study of blood T cell repertoires in COVID-19. Using immunoSEQ multiplex PCR, the repertoire was profiled, and TCRdb retains in-frame clones only, with some absent. This table holds 240,000 or so clones, 86% found once. Sample: peripheral blood. Receptors were obtained from a man aged 55 to 70 with acute or convalescent COVID-19.

J is TRBJ1-5 and V is TRBV19, with a possible D match to TRBD1 (6 bases). Trimming took 9 bases from V and 4 from J, leaving 13 bases between them. The CDR3 loop spans 13 amino acids. Germline V lookup: CDR1 LNHDA, CDR2 SQIVND (reference sequence). CDR3 in DNA: TGTGCCAGCGAAACAGGGCCTAATCAGCCCCAGCATTTT. It yields the protein CASETGPNQPQHF.

CDR3 sequence reads: CASSISIHRVSSNQPQHF. The CDR3 DNA follows: TGTGCCAGTAGTATATCAATCCACAGGGTGAGTAGCAATCAGCCCCAGCATTTT. This chain uses TRBV19 with TRBJ1-5, with D tentatively TRBD1 (6 bases). The CDR3 extends over 18 amino acids. CDR1 is LNHDA, CDR2 SQIVND, per germline (reference sequence). With 2 bases removed from V and 0 bases from J, the gap between germline ends came to 17 bases.

The V and J genes are TRBV28 and TRBJ1-2; 8 nucleotides align to TRBD1. The germline gives CDR1 MDHEN, CDR2 SYDVKM. CDR3 length: 14 residues. J lost 5 bases, V lost 6 bases, and 8 bases had no gene match. As DNA, the CDR3 is TGTGCCAGCAGCCCTCCACAGGGGGAGTATGGCTACACCTTC. Protein product: CASSPPQGEYGYTF.

The chain employs TRBV7-8 and TRBJ2-5; D is unresolved. The CDR3 runs to 13 residues. Deletions cut 5 bases from V and 2 bases from J, with 9 bases between. CDR1 is SGHVS, CDR2 FQNEAQ, per germline. The CDR3 region is CASSPGLQETQYF. Here the CDR3 DNA reads TGTGCCAGCAGCCCGGGTCTGCAAGAGACCCAGTACTTC.

The chain carries TRBV4-2 and TRBJ2-5, with D perhaps matching TRBD2 (6 bases). Germline V CDR1 and CDR2: LGHNA, YNFKEQ. V was clipped by 0 bases and J by 7 bases, with 12 bases between them. The CDR3 contains 14 residues. This CDR3 reads CASSQDRLVGTQYF. The CDR3 DNA follows: TGTGCCAGCAGCCAAGACCGACTAGTCGGGACCCAGTACTTC.

The chain combines TRBV9 with TRBJ2-3; TRBD1 matches at 8 bases. The CDR3 has 14 residues. The J segment lost 5 bases and the V segment lost 3 bases, leaving 5 bases of the junction unmatched. Germline loops: CDR1 SGDLS, CDR2 YYNGEE. This CDR3 reads CASSGTGFGDTQYF. CDR3 nucleotide sequence: TGTGCCAGCAGCGGGACAGGGTTCGGAGATACGCAGTATTTT.

J is TRBJ2-3 and V is TRBV3-1 (or the pseudogene TRBV3-2); TRBD2 agrees at 13 bases. The CDR3 runs 17 residues. Germline CDR1 and CDR2: LGHDT and YNNKEL (reference sequence). V shed 2 bases and J 2 bases; nucleotides not matched to a gene: 4. The DNA for the CDR3 is TGTGCCAGCAGCCAACGAGGGACTAGCGGGGACACAGATACGCAGTATTTT. Amino acid sequence: CASSQRGTSGDTDTQYF.

In its sample, this clone was seen a few times. The chain is built from TRBV29-1 and TRBJ1-2, with 7 bases that match TRBD1. This CDR3 comprises 15 residues. CDR1 and CDR2 from the germline V gene are SQVTM and ANQGSEA. Germline trimming cut 6 bases from V and 5 bases from J; bases unmatched to any gene: 15. DNA for the CDR3: TGCAGCGTCACAACGGGTGGGGGACAGCCTTATGGCTACACCTTC. Translation: CSVTTGGGQPYGYTF.

The V gene is TRBV9, the J gene TRBJ2-1, with 10 nucleotides matching TRBD2. Germline CDR1 reads SGDLS; CDR2 reads YYNGEE. The junction had 6 bases not matched to a gene; V was cut back by 2 bases and J by 7 bases. The CDR3 is made up of 15 amino acids. CDR3 DNA: TGTGCCAGCAGCGTTTCTAGCGGGAGCGGAAATGAGCAGTTCTTC. This translates into CASSVSSGSGNEQFF.

The chain recombines TRBV6-2 or TRBV6-3 with TRBJ2-2, with D unclear. This CDR3 has 14 amino acids. CDR1 and CDR2 (germline): MNHEY, SVGEGT. The ends were cut back, 1 base at V and 6 bases at J, with 9 bases in the middle. In DNA form, the CDR3 reads TGTGCCAGCAGTTACTACCCAACACCCGGGGAGCTGTTTTTT. As protein: CASSYYPTPGELFF.

The V and J genes are TRBV19 and TRBJ2-2; 14 positions agree with TRBD2. This CDR3 has 16 residues. CDR1 and CDR2 (germline): LNHDA, SQIVND (reference sequence). V lost 1 base and J lost 6; bases outside the gene matches: 1. For the CDR3, the DNA is TGTGCCAGTAGTATAGGGGGACTAGCGGGAGCCGGGGAGCTGTTTTTT. Residues: CASSIGGLAGAGELFF.

The V and J genes are TRBV5-1 and TRBJ2-1; D unresolved. V dropped 0 bases and J dropped 2 bases, with 12 bases sitting between them. CDR3 length: 16 amino acids. Germline V lookup: CDR1 SGHRS, CDR2 YFSETQ. The CDR3 is CASSLDGPGAYNEQFF. CDR3 in DNA: TGCGCCAGCAGCTTGGATGGCCCCGGAGCCTACAATGAGCAGTTCTTC.

This sequence joins TRBV5-6 and TRBJ1-1, with D possibly being TRBD1 (5 bases). The V end lost 3 bases, the J end lost 3 bases, and 15 bases lay between the germline ends. CDR1 and CDR2 (germline): SGHDT, YYEEEE. The CDR3 loop spans 15 amino acids. The CDR3 loop reads CASSSPVRGDTEAFF. CDR3 DNA: TGTGCCAGCAGCTCCCCGGTCCGGGGGGACACTGAAGCTTTCTTT.

This clone is a singleton in its sample. The chain couples TRBV19 to TRBJ2-7; 15 bases fit TRBD2. Germline CDR1 is LNHDA and CDR2 is SQIVND (reference sequence). The CDR3 spans 15 residues. The V and J ends lost 3 bases and 6 bases, in that order; junction bases with no gene match: 3. Written as DNA, the CDR3 is TGTGCCAGTAGTATCGGGGGACTAGCGGGAGGCGAGCAGTACTTC. Its protein is CASSIGGLAGGEQYF.

The chain joins TRBV4-2 to TRBJ2-3; TRBD2 matches at 9 bases. The CDR3 spans 16 residues. With V trimmed by 3 bases and J by 5 bases, 9 bases remained unmatched. CDR1 is LGHNA and CDR2 is YNFKEQ in the germline V gene. As DNA, the CDR3 is TGTGCCAGCAGCCATTTTAGCGGGGGACTCAGAGATACGCAGTATTTT. Amino acid sequence: CASSHFSGGLRDTQYF.

This chain connects TRBV5-1 to TRBJ2-1; D not resolved. With 0 bases removed from V and 8 bases from J, the gap between germline ends came to 12 bases. The CDR3 sequence is 14 residues long. Germline assignment: CDR1 SGHRS and CDR2 YFSETQ. In nucleotides, the CDR3 is TGCGCCAGCAGCTTGGACCTAGAGCGCGATGAGCAGTTCTTC. It translates to CASSLDLERDEQFF.

This chain joins TRBV27 and TRBJ1-2; maybe TRBD1 (6 bases). Germline loops: CDR1 MNHEY, CDR2 SMNVEV (reference sequence). This CDR3 is 13 amino acids long. V was trimmed by 5 bases and J by 8 bases, leaving 15 bases between them. CDR3 loop: CASSSAGAGGYTF. CDR3 DNA sequence: TGTGCCAGCAGTAGCGCGGGGGCGGGAGGCTACACCTTC.

The rearrangement joins TRBV6-5 to TRBJ1-5; 7 bases are a match to TRBD1. Losses at the gene ends were 5 bases for V and 5 bases for J; bases not matched to a gene: 3. In germline, CDR1 is MNHEY, CDR2 SVGAGI. This CDR3 has 13 amino acids. DNA for the CDR3: TGTGCCAGCAGTCCTGACAGGGATCAGCCCCAGCATTTT. It codes for CASSPDRDQPQHF.

V usage is TRBV9 and J usage is TRBJ2-3, with TRBD1 matching over 8 bases. The trim removed 0 bases at V and 4 bases at J, leaving 4 bases unmatched. Germline V gene lookup returns CDR1 SGDLS and CDR2 YYNGEE. There are 15 residues in the CDR3. The CDR3 DNA reads TGTGCCAGCAGCGTAGGGGCAGGGGGCTCAGATACGCAGTATTTT. Translated, it gives CASSVGAGGSDTQYF.

The rearrangement links TRBV2 to TRBJ1-5, with a tentative D call TRBD1 (5 bases). V was shortened by 6 bases and J by 0 bases, with 9 bases between the two germline ends. The germline V gene encodes CDR1 SNHLY and CDR2 FYNNEI. There are 14 residues in the CDR3. The DNA for the CDR3 is TGTGCCAGCAGCCGGGACTTTAGCAATCAGCCCCAGCATTTT. Its translation is CASSRDFSNQPQHF. The whole variable domain, filled in from reference TRBV2 and TRBJ1-5, reads EPEVTQTPSHQVTQMGQEVILRCVPISNHLYFYWYRQILGQKVEFLVSFYNNEISEKSEIFDDQFSVERPDGSNFTLKIRSTKLEDSAMYFCASSRDFSNQPQHFGDGTRLSIL.

The chain combines TRBV15 with TRBJ2-3; D gene unclear. V dropped 0 bases and J dropped 6 bases, with 4 bases sitting between them. CDR3 length equals 12 residues. In germline, CDR1 is LNHNV, CDR2 YYDKDF (reference sequence). As DNA, the CDR3 is TGTGCCACCAGCAGAGAATCGGATACGCAGTATTTT. It is translated as CATSRESDTQYF.